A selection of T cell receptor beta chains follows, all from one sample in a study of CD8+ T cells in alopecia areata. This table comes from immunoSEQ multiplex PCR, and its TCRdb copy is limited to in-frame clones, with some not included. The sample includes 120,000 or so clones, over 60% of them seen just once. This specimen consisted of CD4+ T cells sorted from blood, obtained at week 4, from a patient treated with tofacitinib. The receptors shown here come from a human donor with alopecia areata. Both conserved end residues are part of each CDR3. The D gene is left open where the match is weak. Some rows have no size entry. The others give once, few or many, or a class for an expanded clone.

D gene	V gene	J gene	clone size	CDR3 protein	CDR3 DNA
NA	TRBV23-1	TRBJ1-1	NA	CASILQANTEAFF	TGCGCCAGCATTCTACAGGCGAACACTGAAGCTTTCTTT
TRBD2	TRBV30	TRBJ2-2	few	CAWSTVAGGPRELFF	TGTGCCTGGAGTACGGTAGCGGGAGGGCCCCGGGAGCTGTTTTTT
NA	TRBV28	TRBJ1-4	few	CASSPARGANEKLFF	TGTGCCAGCAGTCCCGCGCGTGGGGCTAATGAAAAACTGTTTTTT
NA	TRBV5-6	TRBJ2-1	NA	CASSLWNEQFF	TGTGCCAGCAGCTTGTGGAATGAGCAGTTCTTC
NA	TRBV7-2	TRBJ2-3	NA	CASSLVGTDTQYF	TGTGCCAGCAGCTTAGTCGGCACAGATACGCAGTATTTT
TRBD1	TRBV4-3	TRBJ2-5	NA	CASSPSRDRGLETQYF	TGCGCCAGCAGCCCCTCGCGGGACAGGGGGCTGGAGACCCAGTACTTC
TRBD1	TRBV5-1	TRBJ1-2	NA	CASSFATDRDDYGYTF	TGCGCCAGCAGTTTTGCAACGGACAGGGATGACTATGGCTACACCTTC
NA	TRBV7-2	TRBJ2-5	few	CASSLGGRVTRGAQYF	TGTGCCAGCAGCTTAGGGGGCAGGGTCACAAGAGGGGCCCAGTACTTC
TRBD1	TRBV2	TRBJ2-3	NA	CASSQQGLGTDTQYF	TGTGCCAGCAGTCAACAGGGGTTAGGCACAGATACGCAGTATTTT
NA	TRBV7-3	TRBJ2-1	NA	CASSLAPIGPGNEQFF	TGTGCCAGCAGCTTAGCCCCCATAGGCCCGGGCAATGAGCAGTTCTTC
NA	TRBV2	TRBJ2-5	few	CASSLGLQETQYF	TGTGCCAGCAGTTTAGGACTCCAAGAGACCCAGTACTTC
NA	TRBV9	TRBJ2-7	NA	CASSPQGYEQYF	TGTGCCAGCAGCCCGCAGGGTTACGAGCAGTACTTC
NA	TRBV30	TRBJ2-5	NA	CAWSVPWETQYF	TGTGCCTGGAGTGTCCCCTGGGAGACCCAGTACTTC
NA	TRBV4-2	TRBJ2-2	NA	CASSQDIQGPNTGELFF	TGTGCCAGCAGCCAAGATATCCAGGGGCCGAACACCGGGGAGCTGTTTTTT
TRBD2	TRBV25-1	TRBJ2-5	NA	CASGPSGRVQETQYF	TGTGCCAGCGGACCTAGCGGGAGGGTCCAAGAGACCCAGTACTTC
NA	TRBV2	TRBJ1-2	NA	CASRTSNYGYTF	TGTGCCAGCAGAACCTCTAACTATGGCTACACCTTC
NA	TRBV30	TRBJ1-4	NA	CAWRGSMYEKLFF	TGTGCCTGGAGGGGAAGCATGTACGAAAAACTGTTTTTT
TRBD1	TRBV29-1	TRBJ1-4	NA	CSGTGTGDEKLFF	TGCAGCGGCACCGGGACAGGGGATGAAAAACTGTTTTTT
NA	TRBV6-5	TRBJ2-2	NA	CASGNRDTGELFF	TGTGCCAGCGGCAACCGGGACACCGGGGAGCTGTTTTTT
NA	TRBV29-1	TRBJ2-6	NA	CSVVDPIWSSGANVLTF	TGCAGCGTTGTGGACCCGATTTGGTCCTCTGGGGCCAACGTCCTGACTTTC